This TCR beta chain was obtained from a study of blood T cell repertoires in COVID-19. Study overall: The recovered donors of Cohort 3 showed two negative PCRs, clearance, or symptom resolution.

In the original analysis: Estimates of nucleated cell counts were drawn from the amplification of reference gene primers. This table comes from immunoSEQ multiplex PCR, and its TCRdb copy is limited to in-frame clones, with some not included. That table supplies the V and J calls and clone size; D and trimming were determined from the DNA. The sample shows 200,000 to 250,000 clones, 85% to 90% of them seen only once. Individuals drawn from 20 to 25 US areas were about 18 to 95 years old. This CDR3 has 11 amino acids. Germline assignment: CDR1 SNHLY and CDR2 FYNNEI. Remarks on this clone: One end of the junction fails to match germline, which may point to a read error.

This rearrangement joins TRBV2 to TRBJ2-4; 7 nucleotides line up with TRBD2. The sequenced material came from PBMCs or T cells enriched from blood (not recorded which). The source is a woman aged 45-65 years in a cohort exposed to, infected with or recovered from COVID-19 (not recorded which). Here the CDR3 reads CASSGGGGLNF. The CDR3 region has the DNA TGTGCCAGCAGTGGGGGGGGAGGCCTGAACTTC.